This T cell receptor (beta chain) originates from a study of blood T cell repertoires in COVID-19. This CDR3 has 14 residues. The trim removed 3 bases at V and 4 bases at J, leaving 3 bases unmatched. Per the germline V gene, CDR1 is SEHNR and CDR2 is FQNEAQ (reference sequence). Profiling relied on immunoSEQ multiplex PCR, and the TCRdb table lists in-frame clones only, not all of them. The table shows approximately 150,000 clones, with roughly 87% occurring only once. This rearrangement joins TRBV7-9 to TRBJ1-1; 9 nucleotides agree with TRBD1. Sequencing was done on a sample of peripheral blood. The sequence was obtained from a human donor in a cohort sampled during active COVID-19. The CDR3 spells CASSFGQGSTEAFF. The CDR3 region has the DNA TGTGCCAGCAGCTTCGGACAGGGGAGCACTGAAGCTTTCTTT.